Here is one TCR beta chain with its context. The method was immunoSEQ multiplex PCR; TCRdb's version includes in-frame clones alone and lacks a portion of them. This table holds 70,000 or so clones, around 90% found once. V shed 4 bases, J shed 8 bases, and the junction held 11 bases outside the gene matches. Germline loops: CDR1 MNHEY, CDR2 SVGAGI. The CDR3 consists of 16 residues. These data come from a study of siplizumab effects on memory and regulatory T cells. The rearrangement joins TRBV6-5 to TRBJ1-4, with TRBD1 matching over 9 bases. Sequencing used CD8+ T cells sorted from blood. The sequence was collected from a human donor in good health. CDR3 nucleotides: TGTGCCAGCAGTTCCACGGGGACAGGGCCCCACGAAAAACTGTTTTTT. It encodes CASSSTGTGPHEKLFF.